This TCR beta chain derives from a study of siplizumab effects on memory and regulatory T cells. Assays examined roughly 100,000 TCR templates per sample. The repertoire was sequenced with immunoSEQ multiplex PCR; TCRdb's copy has only in-frame clones and lacks some. The sample contains about 97,000 clones, more than 85% of which appear only once. Whole-study findings and limits: Tregs proliferating in siplizumab cultures lacked confirmation of their suppressive function.

The CDR3 has 15 amino acids. V trimming: 4 bases; J trimming: 5 bases; junction bases outside the gene matches: 11. Germline V lookup: CDR1 SGHRS, CDR2 YFSETQ. A note on this clone: Its specificity is unknown.

The source of this sequence is a human donor in good health. The chain has TRBV5-1 and TRBJ2-5; 7 nucleotides line up with TRBD2. Sequenced sample: CD4+ T cells sorted from blood. The CDR3 protein is CASSVLAATRETQYF. The CDR3 DNA reads as TGCGCCAGCAGCGTGCTAGCGGCAACAAGGGAGACCCAGTACTTC.